This TCR beta chain was recovered during a study of low-dose radiotherapy and immunotherapy resistance in tumors. The CDR3 length is 16 residues. After removal of 3 bases from V and 0 bases from J, the junction contained 4 bases not matched to a gene. Germline-derived CDR1 and CDR2 are SGHDN and FVKESK. Both TCRalpha and TCRbeta chains were reverse transcribed with V-gene-specific primers. TCR amplification used about 20 PCR cycles, a constant-region primer and a V-primer adapter. One entry per CDR3 protein results from TCRdb running MiXCR on the reads. The table shows about 35,000 distinct CDR3 sequences, with roughly 20% occurring only once. The time point denotes: after trial treatment. Sample treatment: LDRT plus nivolumab, ipilimumab, low-dose cyclophosphamide and aspirin (RACIN trial). Many counts were recorded for this clonotype.

The TCR comes from a female donor with ovarian cancer. The J gene is TRBJ2-2, the V gene TRBV14; 7 bases fit TRBD2. The sequencing here drew on PBMCs, taken after low-dose radiotherapy plus immunotherapy. The DNA for the CDR3 is TGTGCCAGCAGCCATCGCGGGAGAGCGAACACCGGGGAGCTGTTTTTT. This codes for CASSHRGRANTGELFF.